A selection of T cell receptor beta chains follows, all from one sample in a study of T cells after yellow fever vaccination. Each CDR3 protein gets one entry after TCRdb re-called the 5' RACE reads with MiXCR. This table holds 600,000 to 750,000 distinct CDR3 sequences, 12% found once. The sequencing used PBMCs, collected on the day of the yellow fever booster vaccination. The receptors derive from a man younger than 45 who received the YFV17D yellow fever vaccine. CDR3s include the opening cysteine and the closing phenylalanine or tryptophan.

CDR3aa,v_gene,j_gene
CAISQVYGSYEQYF,TRBV10-3,TRBJ2-7
CSVRRTQNYGYTF,TRBV29-1,TRBJ1-2
CASSSGGGGPQETQYF,TRBV5-5,TRBJ2-5
CSVTLGGNEQFF,TRBV29-1,TRBJ2-1
CSGIPSVGSYEQYF,TRBV29-1,TRBJ2-7
CASSLGAGGANVLTF,TRBV7-3,TRBJ2-6
CASTPGLAASYEQYF,TRBV28,TRBJ2-7
CSALAGGSEQYF,TRBV29-1,TRBJ2-7
CASSQPGGSYNEQFF,TRBV4-1,TRBJ2-1
CASSSSGTGVYEQYF,TRBV14,TRBJ2-7
CASSLMAYDQPQHF,TRBV6-2/TRBV6-3,TRBJ1-5
CSATAGASQETQYF,TRBV20-1,TRBJ2-5
CACYTGSNTGELFF,TRBV19,TRBJ2-2
CSARVDPPDQYF,TRBV20-1,TRBJ2-5
CASSFTGGRNQPQHF,TRBV7-8,TRBJ1-5
CASTPGRAWNTEAFF,TRBV6-1,TRBJ1-1
CASSLGLGVELFF,TRBV7-3,TRBJ2-1
CSVENNEQFF,TRBV29-1,TRBJ2-1
CASSQILDRQYF,TRBV5-6,TRBJ2-3
CSATSGSYEQYF,TRBV20-1,TRBJ2-7
CATSETGAIGELFF,TRBV24-1,TRBJ2-2
CASSHSGSGYEQYF,TRBV3-1,TRBJ2-7
CASRPQREGVSAKNIQYF,TRBV19,TRBJ2-4
CASSYNPRANPRNEQFF,TRBV6-2/TRBV6-3,TRBJ2-1
CASSIIGPRGNEQFF,TRBV19,TRBJ2-1
CSARRQPSTDTQYF,TRBV20-1,TRBJ2-3
CASSFLGAGETQYF,TRBV11-2,TRBJ2-5
CASTKLQTATYNEQFF,TRBV6-2/TRBV6-3,TRBJ2-1
CASSLAVSNEQFF,TRBV5-1,TRBJ2-1
CATAEREADTQYF,TRBV15,TRBJ2-3
CASRPPGLAPREQYF,TRBV6-1,TRBJ2-7
CASGDTRAADTQYF,TRBV10-3,TRBJ2-3
CASSLQPPLPGGNEQFF,TRBV5-1,TRBJ2-1
CASRIAGSTGELFF,TRBV12-3/TRBV12-4,TRBJ2-2
CASSEDGRGSPLHF,TRBV2,TRBJ1-6
CSASSSGLVETQYF,TRBV20-1,TRBJ2-5
CASSRLPSGVPSADTQYF,TRBV6-1,TRBJ2-3
CASSDLTYEQYF,TRBV7-9,TRBJ2-7
CASSTGTSGASTDTQYF,TRBV5-1,TRBJ2-3
CASSRAPVEETQYF,TRBV3-1,TRBJ2-5
CASSQDMGSQRGETQYF,TRBV14,TRBJ2-5
CSARDPLAGGGEQFF,TRBV20-1,TRBJ2-1
CASGTFFNEQFF,TRBV7-8,TRBJ2-1
CTSRQVLQETQYF,TRBV20-1,TRBJ2-5
CSAFGPSTDTQYF,TRBV20-1,TRBJ2-3
CASSSPGSEGIQYF,TRBV12-3/TRBV12-4,TRBJ2-4
CASSFWSGRGTDTQYF,TRBV5-1,TRBJ2-3
CASSEQTSAGYEQYF,TRBV2,TRBJ2-7
CASSQDSSGITDTQYF,TRBV4-1,TRBJ2-3
CASSPLGWEREDEQFF,TRBV12-3/TRBV12-4,TRBJ2-1
CASSPGFGVGPYEQYF,TRBV7-2,TRBJ2-7
CASSGPRDRGEQFF,TRBV5-4,TRBJ2-1
CSARTSGSFNTGELFF,TRBV20-1,TRBJ2-2
CASSPLRGGGNKIPNEQFF,TRBV18,TRBJ2-1
CASTRGQGKETQYF,TRBV12-3/TRBV12-4,TRBJ2-5